Following are 23 T cell receptor beta chains from one sample sequenced in a study of response to subunit inactivated influenza vaccine. MiXCR, applied by TCRdb to the RT-PCR reads, yields one record per CDR3 protein. The table shows 650,000 to 800,000 distinct CDR3 sequences, with around 14% occurring only once. Sequences were derived from PBMCs from blood, sampled 14 days before vaccination. Receptor source: a man in his fifties or sixties who received an inactivated influenza vaccine.

This rearrangement joins TRBV5-1 to TRBJ1-2; D is uncertain. Germline-derived CDR1 and CDR2 are SGHRS and YFSETQ. Trimming removed 7 bases from V and 4 bases from J, with 20 bases in between. This CDR3 has 15 amino acids. The CDR3 reads CASAPGHPSSYGYTF. DNA of the CDR3: TGCGCCAGCGCTCCCGGGCATCCGTCTTCCTATGGCTACACCTTC.

The CDR3 DNA follows: TGTGCCAGTAGTAAGTACAGATCCTACAATGAGCAGTTCTTC. Protein sequence: CASSKYRSYNEQFF. J is TRBJ2-1 and V is TRBV19; no reliable D call. The germline CDR1 and CDR2 sequences are LNHDA and SQIVND (reference sequence). The CDR3 loop spans 14 amino acids. V lost 4 bases and J lost 1, with 8 bases in between.

The gene calls are TRBV15 and TRBJ2-6; no firm D call. The CDR3 length is 15 residues. The V end was cut by 3 bases, the J end by 2 bases, with 8 bases between. Germline CDR1 and CDR2: LNHNV and YYDKDF (reference sequence). DNA for the CDR3: TGTGCCACCAGCAGGGCATTGGCTGGGGCCAACGTCCTGACTTTC. This gives the protein CATSRALAGANVLTF. The complete variable domain, with remaining parts taken from reference TRBV15 and TRBJ2-6, reads DAMVIQNPRYQVTQFGKPVTLSCSQTLNHNVMYWYQQKSSQAPKLLFHYYDKDFNNEADTPDNFQSRRPNTSFCFLDIRSPGLGDTAMYLCATSRALAGANVLTFGAGSRLTVL.

The chain combines TRBV7-9 with TRBJ2-1; D possibly corresponds to TRBD1 (5 bases). CDR1 and CDR2 from the germline V gene are SEHNR and FQNEAQ (reference sequence). The CDR3 contains 17 residues. The ends were cut back, 5 bases at V and 4 bases at J, with 21 bases in the middle. The CDR3 is CASSPSIREGVYNEQFF. CDR3 DNA sequence: TGTGCCAGCAGCCCCTCGATCAGAGAAGGGGTTTACAATGAGCAGTTCTTC. Looking up the rest from reference TRBV7-9 and TRBJ2-1 gives the full variable domain: DTGVSQNPRHKITKRGQNVTFRCDPISEHNRLYWYRQTLGQGPEFLTYFQNEAQLEKSRLLSDRFSAERPKGSFSTLEIQRTEQGDSAMYLCASSPSIREGVYNEQFFGPGTRLTVL.

This clonotype has more than one count but fewer than ten. The chain links TRBV30 to TRBJ2-3, with a possible D match to TRBD2 (5 bases). CDR3 size: 13 residues. The V gene lost 1 base and the J gene lost 2 bases, with 7 bases spanning the gap. In germline, CDR1 is GTSNPN, CDR2 SVGIG (reference sequence). The CDR3 nucleotides read TGTGCCTGGAGTGGGGGAGACACAGATACGCAGTATTTT. Its protein product is CAWSGGDTDTQYF.

This clonotype was recorded a few times. The chain joins TRBV20-1 to TRBJ1-5; D not certain. Germline CDR1 reads DFQATT; CDR2 reads SNEGSKA (reference sequence). The length of the CDR3 is 12 residues. V was shortened by 1 base and J by 7 bases, with 8 bases between the two germline ends. The CDR3 here is CSARVGQQPQHF. CDR3 sequence (DNA): TGCAGTGCTAGAGTCGGGCAGCAGCCCCAGCATTTT.

V is TRBV4-1 and J is TRBJ2-4; no clear D. Trimming removed 1 base from V and 8 bases from J, with 9 bases in between. Germline CDR1 MGHRA, CDR2 YSYEKL. This CDR3 has 13 residues. In nucleotides, the CDR3 is TGCGCCAGCAGCCAAGTTTACGGAGACATTCAGTACTTC. Its protein product is CASSQVYGDIQYF.

The chain couples TRBV12-3 or TRBV12-4 to TRBJ1-5; D unresolved. Trimming pared 1 base from V and 7 bases from J, leaving 14 bases between. The CDR3 extends over 15 amino acids. CDR3 in DNA: TGTGCCAGCAGTTTAGTGTCGGCCGGGGAACAGCCCCAGCATTTT. Its translation is CASSLVSAGEQPQHF.

The table lists this clonotype with a few counts. This sequence joins TRBV20-1 and TRBJ1-6; 8 nucleotides line up with TRBD1. V lost 7 bases to trimming and J lost 8 bases; unmatched junction nucleotides: 4. Germline V gene lookup returns CDR1 DFQATT and CDR2 SNEGSKA (reference sequence). The CDR3 has 12 residues. CDR3 region: CSVVTGDSPLHF. CDR3 in DNA: TGCAGTGTGGTGACAGGGGATTCACCCCTCCACTTT.

V usage is TRBV4-1 and J usage is TRBJ2-1, with 7 bases matching TRBD1. The J segment lost 5 bases and the V segment lost 0 bases, leaving 10 bases of the junction unmatched. This CDR3 region has 17 residues. The germline gives CDR1 MGHRA, CDR2 YSYEKL. For the CDR3, the DNA is TGCGCCAGCAGCCAAGATGGAGTGGGACAGAGACACAATGAGCAGTTCTTC. Its protein product is CASSQDGVGQRHNEQFF.

This clonotype was seen a handful of times. The chain has TRBV2 and TRBJ2-3; 7 positions agree with TRBD2. Unmatched junction bases numbered 13, after V lost 10 bases and J lost 6 bases. The CDR3 spans 14 residues. CDR1 and CDR2 from the germline V gene are SNHLY and FYNNEI. CDR3 amino acids: CATTTSPLADTQYF. DNA of the CDR3: TGTGCCACTACGACTAGCCCCTTGGCGGATACGCAGTATTTT.

In this sample, this clonotype turned up many times. This chain joins TRBV5-1 and TRBJ2-2; possible D gene TRBD2, 6 bases. The germline CDR1 and CDR2 sequences are SGHRS and YFSETQ. The CDR3 runs to 15 residues. V lost 6 bases and J lost 6, with 18 bases in between. The CDR3 bases are TGCGCCAGCATAAAGGATGGCGGGGCCCCCGGGGAGCTGTTTTTT. Translating gives CASIKDGGAPGELFF.

This clonotype was found once. The J gene is TRBJ2-7, the V gene TRBV15, with 8 positions matching TRBD1. Losses at the gene ends were 0 bases for V and 5 bases for J; bases not matched to a gene: 6. From germline, CDR1 is LNHNV and CDR2 YYDKDF (reference sequence). This CDR3 is built from 15 residues. As DNA, the CDR3 is TGTGCCACCAGCAGAGAACAGGGGGACCTCCACGAGCAGTACTTC. The encoded protein is CATSREQGDLHEQYF.

The chain uses TRBV27 and TRBJ2-1; 9 bases align to TRBD1. This CDR3 is built from 16 residues. V lost 4 bases, J lost 4 bases, and 8 bases stayed unmatched. Germline V gene data show CDR1 as MNHEY and CDR2 as SMNVEV (reference sequence). CDR3 sequence: CASSYTVGQGYNEQFF. For the CDR3, the DNA is TGTGCCAGCAGTTATACGGTGGGACAGGGTTACAATGAGCAGTTCTTC.

V usage is TRBV6-1 and J usage is TRBJ1-5; 8 bases align to TRBD1. Germline values: CDR1 MNHNS, CDR2 SASEGT. CDR3 length: 12 amino acids. V trimming: 10 bases; J trimming: 5 bases; junction bases outside the gene matches: 4. CDR3 amino acids: CATSTGDQPQHF. CDR3 nucleotides: TGTGCCACCTCGACAGGGGATCAGCCCCAGCATTTT.

The V gene is TRBV6-5, the J gene TRBJ2-3, with TRBD1 as a possible D gene (5 bases). The germline CDR1 and CDR2 sequences are MNHEY and SVGAGI. The V gene lost 4 bases and the J gene lost 0 bases, with 11 bases spanning the gap. The CDR3 contains 15 residues. The CDR3 region has the DNA TGTGCCAGCAGTTTTACAGGCCCTAGCACAGATACGCAGTATTTT. Amino acids: CASSFTGPSTDTQYF.

This clonotype was seen a handful of times. The chain couples TRBV9 to TRBJ2-3; D might be TRBD1 (6 bases). CDR1 is SGDLS and CDR2 is YYNGEE in the germline V gene. V was trimmed by 0 bases and J by 5 bases, leaving 10 bases between them. The CDR3 loop spans 14 amino acids. CDR3 in amino acids: CASSVATGKDTQYF. The CDR3 bases are TGTGCCAGCAGCGTAGCTACAGGGAAAGATACGCAGTATTTT.

The CDR3 coding sequence is TGTGCCAGCCAACCTGAGGGAAATGAGCAGTTCTTC. Translating gives CASQPEGNEQFF. The gene calls are TRBV6-2 or TRBV6-3 and TRBJ2-1; TRBD2 is a possible D gene (5 bases). V was clipped by 8 bases and J by 7 bases, with 12 bases between them. The CDR3 is 12 amino acids. The V gene's germline CDR1 is MNHEY and CDR2 SVGEGT.

This clonotype was seen only a few times. The chain couples TRBV28 to TRBJ1-2, with a tentative D call TRBD1 (5 bases). Germline lookup yields CDR1 MDHEN and CDR2 SYDVKM. The CDR3 totals 12 residues. Trimming took off 7 bases at V and 9 bases at J, with 15 bases between the two ends. In DNA, the CDR3 is TGTGCCAGCAATCGGGACCTTTATCGCTACACCTTC. This gives the protein CASNRDLYRYTF.

The chain joins TRBV29-1 to TRBJ2-5; a weak D match, TRBD2 (6 bases). CDR1 SQVTM and CDR2 ANQGSEA come from the germline V gene. This CDR3 contains 13 residues. V was clipped by 7 bases and J by 1 base, with 13 bases between them. The CDR3 bases are TGCAGCGCCACTCCCGGGAGCCAAGAGACCCAGTACTTC. It translates to CSATPGSQETQYF.

In this sample, this clonotype turned up a few times. The rearrangement uses TRBV6-1 and TRBJ1-5; D unclear. Trimming removed 10 bases at V and 5 bases at J, with 18 bases between. CDR1 and CDR2 from the germline V gene are MNHNS and SASEGT. The CDR3 consists of 14 residues. In nucleotides, the CDR3 is TGTGCCATCTCACCGGACGGAAATTATCAGCCCCAGCATTTT. Its protein is CAISPDGNYQPQHF.

This clonotype was observed a few times. The chain is built from TRBV9 and TRBJ2-1; the D gene is possibly TRBD2 (6 bases). This CDR3 is 15 amino acids long. Germline V gives CDR1 SGDLS, CDR2 YYNGEE. Trimming shortened V by 3 bases and J by 0 bases, and 10 bases separated the two germline ends. In DNA, the CDR3 is TGTGCCAGCAGCGCCGGGACTTTCTCCTACAATGAGCAGTTCTTC. Residues: CASSAGTFSYNEQFF.

The chain links TRBV5-1 to TRBJ2-3, with D perhaps matching TRBD1 (6 bases). The CDR3 runs 16 residues. CDR1 is SGHRS, CDR2 YFSETQ, per germline. V lost 1 base, J lost 4 bases, and 16 bases lay in between. CDR3 coding DNA: TGCGCCAGCAGCTTGTCGGCAGGGGAGATCGCAGATACGCAGTATTTT. This gives the protein CASSLSAGEIADTQYF.